This T cell receptor (beta chain) was retrieved from a study of identical twins. Regarding the study as a whole: Fewer insertions were carried by abundant cord blood beta clonotypes, but none was seen in memory repertoires. Researchers caution that invariant MAIT and iNKT cells could partly confound zero-insertion analyses.

This clonotype appeared a single time. The antigen is unknown. In germline, CDR1 is DFQATT, CDR2 SNEGSKA (reference sequence). The CDR3 loop spans 14 amino acids. Through template switching, a universal primer site was introduced, and the cDNA contained unique molecular identifiers. TCRdb re-called the 5' RACE reads through MiXCR, storing one row per CDR3 protein. The sample shows 1.5 million to 2 million distinct CDR3 sequences, about 30% of them seen only once. This chain links TRBV20-1 with TRBJ2-1, with TRBD2 as a possible D gene (5 bases). The DNA end favors TRBJ2-7, so the J call may be wrong. Sequenced material: cord blood. This clonotype originated in a newborn girl in good health. The CDR3 DNA reads as TGCAGTGCTAATCGGGAAAATCGGTACAATGAGCAGTACTTC. Its protein is CSANRENRYNEQYF.